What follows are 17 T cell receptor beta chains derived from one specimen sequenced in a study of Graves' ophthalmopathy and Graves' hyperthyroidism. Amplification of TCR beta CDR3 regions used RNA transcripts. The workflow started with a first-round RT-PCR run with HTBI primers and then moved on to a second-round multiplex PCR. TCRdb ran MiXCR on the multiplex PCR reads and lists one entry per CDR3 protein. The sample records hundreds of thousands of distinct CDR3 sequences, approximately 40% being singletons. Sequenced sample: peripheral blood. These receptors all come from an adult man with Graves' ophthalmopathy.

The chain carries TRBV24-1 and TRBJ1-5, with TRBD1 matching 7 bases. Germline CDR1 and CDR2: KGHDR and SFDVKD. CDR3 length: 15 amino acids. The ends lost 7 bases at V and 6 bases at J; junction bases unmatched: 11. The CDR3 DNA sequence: TGTGCCACCAGCTCCCCACAGGGGTCGGGTCAGCCCCAGCATTTT. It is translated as CATSSPQGSGQPQHF.

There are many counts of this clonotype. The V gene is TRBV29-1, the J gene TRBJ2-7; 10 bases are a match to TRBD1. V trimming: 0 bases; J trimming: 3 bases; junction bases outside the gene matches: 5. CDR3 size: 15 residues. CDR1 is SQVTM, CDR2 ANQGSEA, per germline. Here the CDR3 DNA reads TGCAGCGTTGAAGACGGGACAGGGGTCATCTACGAGCAGTACTTC. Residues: CSVEDGTGVIYEQYF.

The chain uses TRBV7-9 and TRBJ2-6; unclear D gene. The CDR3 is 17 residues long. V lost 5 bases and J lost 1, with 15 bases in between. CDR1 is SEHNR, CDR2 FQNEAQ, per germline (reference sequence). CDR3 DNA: TGTGCCAGCAGCCAAGAGTCCTATGGGTCTGGGGCCAACGTCCTGACTTTC. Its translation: CASSQESYGSGANVLTF.

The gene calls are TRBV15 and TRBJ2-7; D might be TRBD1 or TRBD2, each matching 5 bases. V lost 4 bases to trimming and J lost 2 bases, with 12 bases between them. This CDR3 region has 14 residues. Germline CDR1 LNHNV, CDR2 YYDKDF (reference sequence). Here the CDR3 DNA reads TGTGCCACCAGCACCTTAGGGACCCCCTACGAGCAGTACTTC. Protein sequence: CATSTLGTPYEQYF.

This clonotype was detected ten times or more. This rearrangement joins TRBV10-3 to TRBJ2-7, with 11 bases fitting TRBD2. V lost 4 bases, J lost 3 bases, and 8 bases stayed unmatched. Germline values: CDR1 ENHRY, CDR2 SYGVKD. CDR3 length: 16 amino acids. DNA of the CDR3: TGTGCCATCAGTGGGACTAGCGGGTTCTTAAACTACGAGCAGTACTTC. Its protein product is CAISGTSGFLNYEQYF.

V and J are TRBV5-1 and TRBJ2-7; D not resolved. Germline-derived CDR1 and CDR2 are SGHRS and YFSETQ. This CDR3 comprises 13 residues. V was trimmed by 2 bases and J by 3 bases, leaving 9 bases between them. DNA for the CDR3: TGCGCCAGCAGCTTAACGGAGTACTACGAGCAGTACTTC. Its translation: CASSLTEYYEQYF. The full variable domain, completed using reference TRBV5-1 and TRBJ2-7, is KAGVTQTPRYLIKTRGQQVTLSCSPISGHRSVSWYQQTPGQGLQFLFEYFSETQRNKGNFPGRFSGRQFSNSRSEMNVSTLELGDSALYLCASSLTEYYEQYFGPGTRLTVT.

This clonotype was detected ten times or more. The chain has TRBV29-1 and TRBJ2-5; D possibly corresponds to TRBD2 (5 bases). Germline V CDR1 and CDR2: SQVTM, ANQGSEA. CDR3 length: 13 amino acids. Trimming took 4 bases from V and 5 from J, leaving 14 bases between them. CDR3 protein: CSVVRGSDETQYF. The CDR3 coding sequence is TGCAGCGTTGTAAGAGGGTCCGACGAGACCCAGTACTTC.

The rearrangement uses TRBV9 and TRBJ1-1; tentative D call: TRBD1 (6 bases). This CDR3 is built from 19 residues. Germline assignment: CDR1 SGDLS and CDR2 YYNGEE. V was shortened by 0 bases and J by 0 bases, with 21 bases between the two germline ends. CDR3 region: CASSVEVGGPLYMNTEAFF. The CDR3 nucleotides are TGTGCCAGCAGCGTAGAGGTGGGGGGGCCCCTCTACATGAACACTGAAGCTTTCTTT.

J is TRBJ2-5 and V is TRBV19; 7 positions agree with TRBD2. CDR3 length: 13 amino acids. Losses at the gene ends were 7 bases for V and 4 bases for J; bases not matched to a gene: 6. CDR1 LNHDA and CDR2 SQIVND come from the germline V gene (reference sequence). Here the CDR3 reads CASISWGGETQYF. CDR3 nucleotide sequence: TGTGCCAGTATCTCCTGGGGGGGAGAGACCCAGTACTTC. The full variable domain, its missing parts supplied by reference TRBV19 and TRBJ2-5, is DGGITQSPKYLFRKEGQNVTLSCEQNLNHDAMYWYRQDPGQGLRLIYYSQIVNDFQKGDIAEGYSVSREKKESFPLTVTSAQKNPTAFYLCASISWGGETQYFGPGTRLLVL.

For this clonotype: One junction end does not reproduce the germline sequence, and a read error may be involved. CDR3 DNA: TGTGCCAGCAGTACGGACAGGGCACTATCCGAGCAGTACTTC. Protein: CASSTDRALSEQYF. The J gene is TRBJ2-7, the V gene TRBV10-3; 8 positions match TRBD1. This CDR3 comprises 14 residues. Per the germline V gene, CDR1 is ENHRY and CDR2 is SYGVKD.

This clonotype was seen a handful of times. CDR3 sequence reads: CSASTGEPNYGYTF. In DNA, the CDR3 is TGCAGTGCTAGTACAGGTGAACCTAACTATGGCTACACCTTC. V and J are TRBV20-1 and TRBJ1-2; tentatively, D is TRBD1 (5 bases). The CDR3 sequence is 14 residues long. The V and J ends lost 3 bases and 0 bases respectively, with 11 bases between them. Germline loops: CDR1 DFQATT, CDR2 SNEGSKA (reference sequence).

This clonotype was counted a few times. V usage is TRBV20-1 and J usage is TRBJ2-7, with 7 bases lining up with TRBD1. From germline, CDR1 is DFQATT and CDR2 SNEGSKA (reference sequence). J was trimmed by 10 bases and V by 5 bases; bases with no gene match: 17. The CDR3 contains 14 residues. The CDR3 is CSAEGAGGSSDQYF. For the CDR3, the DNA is TGCAGTGCTGAAGGGGCAGGGGGATCATCGGATCAGTACTTC.

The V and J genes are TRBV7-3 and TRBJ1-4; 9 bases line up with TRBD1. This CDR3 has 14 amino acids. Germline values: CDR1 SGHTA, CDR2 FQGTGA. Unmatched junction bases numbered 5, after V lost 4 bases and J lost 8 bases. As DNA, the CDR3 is TGTGCCAGCAGCTCGGGACAGGGAGGCGAAAAACTGTTTTTT. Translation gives CASSSGQGGEKLFF.

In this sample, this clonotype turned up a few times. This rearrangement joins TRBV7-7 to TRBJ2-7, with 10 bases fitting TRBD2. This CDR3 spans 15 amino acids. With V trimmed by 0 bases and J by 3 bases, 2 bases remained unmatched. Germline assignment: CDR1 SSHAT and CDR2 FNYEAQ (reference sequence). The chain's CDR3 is CASSLALAGDYEQYF. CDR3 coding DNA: TGTGCCAGCAGCTTAGCCCTAGCGGGAGACTACGAGCAGTACTTC.

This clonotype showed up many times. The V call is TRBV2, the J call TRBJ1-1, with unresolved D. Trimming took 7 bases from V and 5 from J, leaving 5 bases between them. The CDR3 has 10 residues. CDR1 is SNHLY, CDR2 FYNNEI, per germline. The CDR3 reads CASIGTEAFF. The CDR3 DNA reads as TGTGCCAGCATAGGTACTGAAGCTTTCTTT.

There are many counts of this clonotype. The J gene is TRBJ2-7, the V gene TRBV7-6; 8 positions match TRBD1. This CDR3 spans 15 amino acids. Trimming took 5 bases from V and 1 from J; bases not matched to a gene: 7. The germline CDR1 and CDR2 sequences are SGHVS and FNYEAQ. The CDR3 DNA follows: TGTGCCAGCAGCCCAAGGACAGGGCCGTCCTACGAGCAGTACTTC. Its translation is CASSPRTGPSYEQYF.

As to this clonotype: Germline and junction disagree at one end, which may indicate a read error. CDR3 sequence (DNA): TGTGCTAGCAGCTTAAACCGAGGGATAGCGGGATCCTACAATGAGCAGTTCTTC. Amino acid sequence: CASSLNRGIAGSYNEQFF. This chain joins TRBV7-7 and TRBJ2-1, with 8 nucleotides matching TRBD2. Germline V gene data show CDR1 as SSHAT and CDR2 as FNYEAQ (reference sequence). This CDR3 comprises 18 residues.